These 18 T cell receptor beta chains were sequenced from one sample in a study of vaccination effects on CD4 cells after COVID-19. No antigens are known for them. Viral peptide pool expansion of antigen-specific CD4+ T cells preceded sequencing in the ViraFEST assay. Following culture for about 11 days, CD4+ T cells were isolated. Two doses of BNT162b2 or mRNA-1273 vaccine were administered to participants. Here immunoSEQ multiplex PCR was the method, and the copy in TCRdb shows in-frame clones only, minus some. The repertoire includes tens of thousands of clones, more than 80% of them detected once, and around 5.3% sits in the top ten. The sample here was CD4+ T cells from PBMCs cultured with SARS-CoV-2 spike peptides, taken after COVID-19 vaccination. The origin of the receptors is a human donor who received a COVID-19 vaccine. Some clones in this sample may be carry-over from other donors' samples.

The genes are TRBV2 and TRBJ1-5; D is undetermined. This CDR3 comprises 13 residues. V lost 7 bases and J 5 bases, leaving 12 bases between the germline ends. Germline-derived CDR1 and CDR2 are SNHLY and FYNNEI. The CDR3 nucleotides are TGTGCCAGCACGATGGAGGGCGATCAGCCCCAGCATTTT. Encoded protein: CASTMEGDQPQHF.

The rearrangement links TRBV4-1 to TRBJ2-6; D gene unclear. CDR1 is MGHRA and CDR2 is YSYEKL in the germline V gene. The CDR3 length is 17 residues. The ends were cut back, 0 bases at V and 2 bases at J, with 11 bases in the middle. DNA of the CDR3: TGCGCCAGCAGCCAAGAGAAGTACAGCCCTGGGGCCAACGTCCTGACTTTC. This encodes CASSQEKYSPGANVLTF.

This clone has just a few counts. The chain couples TRBV9 to TRBJ2-5; D not resolved. Per the germline V gene, CDR1 is SGDLS and CDR2 is YYNGEE. V lost 0 bases, J lost 5 bases, and 17 bases lay in between. This CDR3 comprises 16 residues. The CDR3 region has the DNA TGTGCCAGCAGCGTAGCTGTCACTGGAGAGGTGGAGACCCAGTACTTC. Protein sequence: CASSVAVTGEVETQYF.

The chain combines TRBV18 with TRBJ2-7; 10 bases fit TRBD1. The CDR3 has 14 amino acids. CDR1 and CDR2 (germline): KGHSH, LQKENI. V dropped 4 bases and J dropped 2; count of bases not matched to a gene: 2. CDR3 coding DNA: TGTGCCAGCTCACAGGGACAGGGGCCCTACGAGCAGTACGTC. Translated, it gives CASSQGQGPYEQYV.

This clone has a handful of counts. The J gene is TRBJ1-4, the V gene TRBV5-1, with 11 bases matching TRBD1. Germline values: CDR1 SGHRS, CDR2 YFSETQ. The V gene end was trimmed by 6 bases and the J gene end by 8 bases; junction bases not matched to a gene: 6. CDR3 length equals 14 residues. The DNA of the CDR3 is TGCGCCAGCACCTCCGGGACAGGGGGAGAAAAACTGTTTTTT. It specifies CASTSGTGGEKLFF.

The chain combines TRBV4-1 with TRBJ1-2; possibly TRBD1 for D (6 bases). The germline CDR1 and CDR2 sequences are MGHRA and YSYEKL. The CDR3 sequence is 14 residues long. V gave up 2 bases and J gave up 3 bases, with 10 bases separating them. Here the CDR3 reads CASSQQGIDYGYTF. CDR3 bases: TGCGCCAGCAGCCAACAGGGGATTGACTATGGCTACACCTTC.

The chain is built from TRBV6-6 and TRBJ2-5; 8 nucleotides agree with TRBD1. In germline, CDR1 is MNHNY, CDR2 SVGAGI (reference sequence). CDR3 length: 14 amino acids. J was trimmed by 5 bases and V by 2 bases; bases with no gene match: 4. The CDR3 DNA follows: TGTGCCAGCAGTTACAGGACAGGGATTGAGACCCAGTACTTC. Translation gives CASSYRTGIETQYF.

The V call is TRBV6-5, the J call TRBJ1-3; D gene unclear. The V and J ends lost 6 bases and 2 bases respectively, with 14 bases between them. The CDR3 has 15 amino acids. Per the germline V gene, CDR1 is MNHEY and CDR2 is SVGAGI. The CDR3 region has the DNA TGTGCCAGCAGACACAGAGGCGCCCCTGGAAACACCATATATTTT. Translated, it gives CASRHRGAPGNTIYF.

This sequence joins TRBV5-8 and TRBJ1-3; tentatively, D is TRBD1 (5 bases). Trimming took off 2 bases at V and 9 bases at J, with 12 bases between the two ends. The CDR3 spans 13 residues. Germline CDR1 and CDR2: SGHTS and YDEGEE. Written as DNA, the CDR3 is TGTGCCAGCAGCTTTACAGGTCTCGGCACCATATATTTT. Protein sequence: CASSFTGLGTIYF.

This CDR3 is CASSYRTSGGMYNEQFF. CDR3 coding DNA: TGCGCCAGCAGCTACCGGACTAGCGGGGGGATGTACAATGAGCAGTTCTTC. The rearrangement uses TRBV5-1 and TRBJ2-1, with TRBD2 matching 14 bases. Germline V gene sequence: CDR1 SGHRS, CDR2 YFSETQ. The CDR3 length is 17 residues. V lost 3 bases, J lost 4 bases, and 6 bases stayed unmatched. The variable domain in full, completed from reference TRBV5-1 and TRBJ2-1, reads KAGVTQTPRYLIKTRGQQVTLSCSPISGHRSVSWYQQTPGQGLQFLFEYFSETQRNKGNFPGRFSGRQFSNSRSEMNVSTLELGDSALYLCASSYRTSGGMYNEQFFGPGTRLTVL.

V and J are TRBV19 and TRBJ1-2; TRBD1 matches 8 bases. The V and J ends lost 7 bases and 5 bases, in that order; junction bases with no gene match: 3. This CDR3 region has 12 residues. Germline assignment: CDR1 LNHDA and CDR2 SQIVND (reference sequence). The CDR3 loop reads CASTGGRYGYTF. CDR3 sequence (DNA): TGTGCCAGTACAGGGGGCAGATATGGCTACACCTTC. Complete variable domain (other parts from reference TRBV19 and TRBJ1-2): DGGITQSPKYLFRKEGQNVTLSCEQNLNHDAMYWYRQDPGQGLRLIYYSQIVNDFQKGDIAEGYSVSREKKESFPLTVTSAQKNPTAFYLCASTGGRYGYTFGSGTRLTVV.

The chain employs TRBV18 and TRBJ2-3; either TRBD1 or TRBD2 may supply D (7 bases each). Per germline, CDR1 KGHSH and CDR2 LQKENI. The V and J ends lost 0 bases and 6 bases respectively, with 13 bases between them. CDR3 length equals 15 residues. CDR3 sequence reads: CASSPPGQGGDTQYF. The CDR3 DNA is TGTGCCAGCTCACCACCCGGTCAGGGGGGGGATACGCAGTATTTT. Variable domain in full (rest from reference TRBV18 and TRBJ2-3): NAGVMQNPRHLVRRRGQEARLRCSPMKGHSHVYWYRQLPEEGLKFMVYLQKENIIDESGMPKERFSAEFPKEGPSILRIQQVVRGDSAAYFCASSPPGQGGDTQYFGPGTRLTVL.

This clone was detected a few times. The V and J genes are TRBV27 and TRBJ1-2, with D uncertain. Germline-derived CDR1 and CDR2 are MNHEY and SMNVEV (reference sequence). There are 14 residues in the CDR3. With 4 bases removed from V and 6 bases from J, the gap between germline ends came to 15 bases. CDR3 sequence (DNA): TGTGCCAGCAGTTCCAATAGGCTCGGACATGGCTACACCTTC. Translation: CASSSNRLGHGYTF.

This sequence joins TRBV3-1 (or the pseudogene TRBV3-2) and TRBJ2-2; 9 bases line up with TRBD1. The germline gives CDR1 LGHDT, CDR2 YNNKEL (reference sequence). V was pared by 4 bases and J by 5 bases, with 5 bases of the junction left unmatched. This CDR3 region has 15 residues. This CDR3 is CASSPGTGWTGELFF. The CDR3 nucleotides are TGTGCCAGCAGCCCAGGGACAGGGTGGACCGGGGAGCTGTTTTTT.

The chain uses TRBV10-1 and TRBJ2-2; D perhaps matches TRBD1 (6 bases). Trimming took 5 bases from V and 6 from J, leaving 7 bases between them. This CDR3 has 12 amino acids. Germline CDR1 is WNHNN and CDR2 is SYGVQD (reference sequence). CDR3 coding DNA: TGCGCCAGCAGTCGGACAGCCGGGGAGCTGTTTTTT. It codes for CASSRTAGELFF.

The chain combines TRBV7-3 with TRBJ2-5; 8 bases match TRBD1. This CDR3 contains 14 residues. J gave up 2 bases and V 4 bases, and 3 bases lay outside the gene matches. Germline values: CDR1 SGHTA, CDR2 FQGTGA. The CDR3 loop reads CASSSGTGQETQYF. The CDR3, as DNA: TGTGCCAGCAGCTCCGGGACAGGACAAGAGACCCAGTACTTC.

This clone has just one count. V usage is TRBV9 and J usage is TRBJ2-7; the match to TRBD1 covers 8 bases. The CDR3 totals 18 residues. After removal of 3 bases from V and 0 bases from J, the junction contained 14 bases not matched to a gene. Germline-derived CDR1 and CDR2 are SGDLS and YYNGEE. The CDR3 loop reads CASSGRTGRGIGSYEQYV. DNA for the CDR3: TGTGCCAGCAGCGGACGGACAGGGCGCGGGATTGGCTCCTACGAGCAGTACGTC.

The chain combines TRBV6-5 with TRBJ1-3, with D hard to call. Trimming stripped 7 bases from V and 4 bases from J, with 8 bases between. The germline CDR1 and CDR2 sequences are MNHEY and SVGAGI. This CDR3 has 12 amino acids. The CDR3 loop reads CASTTFGNTIYF. CDR3 nucleotide sequence: TGTGCCAGCACCACCTTCGGAAACACCATATATTTT.